This TCR beta chain was captured in a study of vaccination and CD4 T cells after COVID-19. With the Oncomine TCR Beta short-read assay, DNA from cultured CD4+ T cells was sequenced. TCRdb redid the calling of the PCR reads with MiXCR, one entry per CDR3 protein. The data contain 15,000 to 25,000 distinct CDR3 sequences, about 52% of them singletons. Indicated treatment: approximately nine-day PBMC culture with coronavirus spike peptide pools or control peptides (ViraFEST assay). This clonotype has a handful of counts. Its specificity is unknown. The specimen was CD4+ T cells from blood, cultured in vitro. This receptor was identified in a human donor who had recovered from COVID-19.

The CDR3 loop reads CASTPADRVYEQYF. In nucleotides, the CDR3 is TGTGCCAGCACCCCCGCGGACAGGGTATACGAGCAGTACTTC. The chain has TRBV7-9 and TRBJ2-7, with 8 bases lining up with TRBD1. The CDR3 totals 14 residues. V gave up 7 bases and J gave up 4 bases; unmatched junction bases: 9. CDR1 SEHNR and CDR2 FQNEAQ come from the germline V gene (reference sequence).